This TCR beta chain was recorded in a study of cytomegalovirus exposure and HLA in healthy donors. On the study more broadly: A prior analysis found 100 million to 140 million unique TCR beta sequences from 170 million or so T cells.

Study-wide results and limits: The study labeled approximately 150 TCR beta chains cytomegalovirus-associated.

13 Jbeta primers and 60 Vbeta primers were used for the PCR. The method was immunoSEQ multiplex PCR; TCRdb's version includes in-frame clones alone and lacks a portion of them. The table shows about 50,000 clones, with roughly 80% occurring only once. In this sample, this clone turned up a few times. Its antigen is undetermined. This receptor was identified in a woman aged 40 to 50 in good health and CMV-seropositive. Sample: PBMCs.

In DNA form, the CDR3 reads TGCAGCGTTGAAGACCAGGGGGTTGGCGGCTACACCTTC. It translates to CSVEDQGVGGYTF. The rearrangement uses TRBV29-1 and TRBJ1-2; 7 bases are a match to TRBD1. CDR1 SQVTM and CDR2 ANQGSEA come from the germline V gene. J was trimmed by 8 bases and V by 0 bases; bases with no gene match: 6. This CDR3 has 13 amino acids.